This TCR beta chain was observed in a study of blood T cells in healthy people across ages. Findings and caveats of the study: Strong correlation was found linking TCR beta diversity to naive T cell percentage.

Every donor provided around 9.5 milliliters of peripheral blood. As concerns this clonotype: Its antigen is as yet unknown.

Per the germline V gene, CDR1 is SGHRS and CDR2 is YFSETQ. Unmatched junction bases numbered 9, after V lost 7 bases and J lost 3 bases. The CDR3 extends over 15 amino acids. With a J-beta primer mix and a sample-barcoded 5' primer, a second PCR ran roughly 6 to 11 cycles. TCRdb ran MiXCR on the 5' RACE reads and lists one entry per CDR3 protein. The sample lists 1.5 million to 2 million distinct CDR3 sequences; about 30% were seen once. The sequence came from a woman in her 30s in good health. This chain joins TRBV5-1 and TRBJ2-1; 8 nucleotides agree with TRBD2. Sequencing was performed on blood. CDR3 amino acids: CASQAPSGGYNEQFF. CDR3 nucleotide sequence: TGCGCCAGCCAGGCTCCGAGCGGGGGCTACAATGAGCAGTTCTTC.